The sequence of this TCR beta chain was determined in a study of tumor-infiltrating lymphocytes in primary liver carcinoma. From around 530 ng of total RNA, TCR beta-specific cDNA was reverse-transcribed using a constant-region primer. Three nested multiplex PCR rounds of slightly modified ARM-PCR generated TCR beta libraries. The study ran its first two PCR rounds for roughly 11 cycles each, using TRBV1-TRBV30 forward primers and a C-beta reverse primer. MiXCR was run by TCRdb on the multiplex PCR reads, yielding one entry per CDR3 protein. The sample holds 47,000 or so distinct CDR3 sequences, around 79% seen once. CDR1 and CDR2 (germline): MNHNS, SASEGT. The CDR3 is 12 amino acids. Trimming cost V 8 bases and J 2 bases, with 10 bases left between them. The source material, 20-30 mg of unsorted bulk tissue, was used to co-extract RNA and DNA.

This sequence was found in a man aged 35 to 55 with primary liver carcinoma and hepatitis B virus infection. The sequenced sample was liver tumor tissue from sampling region 3. Subset meaning: tumor region T3, left-lateral pole. V gene TRBV6-1 combines with J gene TRBJ2-7; D remains unclear. For the CDR3, the DNA is TGTGCCAGCGGCTACTACACCTACGAGCAGTACTTC. Translation: CASGYYTYEQYF.